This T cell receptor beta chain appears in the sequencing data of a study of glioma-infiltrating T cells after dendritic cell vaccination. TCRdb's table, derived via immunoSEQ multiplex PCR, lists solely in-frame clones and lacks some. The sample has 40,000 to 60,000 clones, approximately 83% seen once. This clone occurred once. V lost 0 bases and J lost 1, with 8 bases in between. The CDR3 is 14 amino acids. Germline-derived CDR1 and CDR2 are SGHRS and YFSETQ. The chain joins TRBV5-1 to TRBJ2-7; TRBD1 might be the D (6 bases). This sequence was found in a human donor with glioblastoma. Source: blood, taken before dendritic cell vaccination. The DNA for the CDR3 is TGCGCCAGCAGCTTGGCGGACAGTTCCTACGAGCAGTACTTC. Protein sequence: CASSLADSSYEQYF.